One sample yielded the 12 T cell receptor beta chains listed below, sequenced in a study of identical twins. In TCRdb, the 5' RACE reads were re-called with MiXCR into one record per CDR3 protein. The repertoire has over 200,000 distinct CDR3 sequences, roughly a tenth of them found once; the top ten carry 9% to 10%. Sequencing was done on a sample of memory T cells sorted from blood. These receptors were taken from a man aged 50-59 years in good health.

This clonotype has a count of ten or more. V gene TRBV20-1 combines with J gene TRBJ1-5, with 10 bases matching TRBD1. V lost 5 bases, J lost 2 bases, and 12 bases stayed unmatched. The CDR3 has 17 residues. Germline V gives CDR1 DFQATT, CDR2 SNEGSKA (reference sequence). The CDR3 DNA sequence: TGCAGTGCTCGCTTGACAGGGGGCCGGTGGGGCAATCAGCCCCAGCATTTT. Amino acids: CSARLTGGRWGNQPQHF.

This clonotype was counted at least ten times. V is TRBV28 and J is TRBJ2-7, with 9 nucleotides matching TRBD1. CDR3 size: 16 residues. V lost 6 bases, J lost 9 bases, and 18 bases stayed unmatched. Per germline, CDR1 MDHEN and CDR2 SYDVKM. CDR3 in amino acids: CASSPESWTGAGGQYF. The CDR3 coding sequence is TGTGCCAGCAGCCCAGAAAGTTGGACAGGGGCTGGTGGGCAGTACTTC.

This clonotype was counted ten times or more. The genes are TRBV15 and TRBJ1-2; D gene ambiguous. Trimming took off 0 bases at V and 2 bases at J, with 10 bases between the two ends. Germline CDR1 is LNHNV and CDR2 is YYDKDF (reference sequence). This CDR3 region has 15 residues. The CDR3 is CATSRDLGRNYGYTF. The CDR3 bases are TGTGCCACCAGCAGAGATCTCGGGAGGAACTATGGCTACACCTTC. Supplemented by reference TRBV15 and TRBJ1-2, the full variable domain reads DAMVIQNPRYQVTQFGKPVTLSCSQTLNHNVMYWYQQKSSQAPKLLFHYYDKDFNNEADTPDNFQSRRPNTSFCFLDIRSPGLGDTAMYLCATSRDLGRNYGYTFGSGTRLTVV.

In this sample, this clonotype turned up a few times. CDR3: CSVGAGGKTQYF. As DNA, the CDR3 is TGCAGCGTTGGTGCGGGAGGAAAGACCCAGTACTTC. This rearrangement joins TRBV29-1 to TRBJ2-5; 8 bases line up with TRBD2. Looked up from germline, CDR1 is SQVTM and CDR2 is ANQGSEA. V dropped 4 bases and J dropped 6; count of bases not matched to a gene: 4. The CDR3 totals 12 residues.

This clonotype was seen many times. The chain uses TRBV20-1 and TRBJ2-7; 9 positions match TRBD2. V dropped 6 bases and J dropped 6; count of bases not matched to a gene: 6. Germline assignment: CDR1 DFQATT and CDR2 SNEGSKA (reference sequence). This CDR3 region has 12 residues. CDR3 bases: TGCAGTGCCAAAAGCGGGAGGCCCGAGCAGTACTTC. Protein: CSAKSGRPEQYF.

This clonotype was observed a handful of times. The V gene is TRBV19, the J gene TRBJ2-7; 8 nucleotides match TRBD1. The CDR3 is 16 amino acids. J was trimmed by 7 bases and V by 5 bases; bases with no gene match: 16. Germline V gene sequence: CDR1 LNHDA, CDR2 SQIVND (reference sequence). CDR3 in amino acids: CASSPGRTGPGLEQYF. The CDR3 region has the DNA TGTGCCAGTAGTCCAGGGCGGACAGGGCCGGGTTTGGAGCAGTACTTC.

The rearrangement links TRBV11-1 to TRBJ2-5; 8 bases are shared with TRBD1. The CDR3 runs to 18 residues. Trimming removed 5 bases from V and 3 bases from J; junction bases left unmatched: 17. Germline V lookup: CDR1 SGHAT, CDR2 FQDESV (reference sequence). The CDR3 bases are TGTGCCAGCAGCCCCCAACTCTACTCTGGACAGGGAAAAGAGACCCAGTACTTC. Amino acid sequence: CASSPQLYSGQGKETQYF. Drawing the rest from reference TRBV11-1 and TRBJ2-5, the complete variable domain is EAEVAQSPRYKITEKSQAVAFWCDPISGHATLYWYRQILGQGPELLVQFQDESVVDDSQLPKDRFSAERLKGVDSTLKIQPAELGDSAMYLCASSPQLYSGQGKETQYFGPGTRLLVL.

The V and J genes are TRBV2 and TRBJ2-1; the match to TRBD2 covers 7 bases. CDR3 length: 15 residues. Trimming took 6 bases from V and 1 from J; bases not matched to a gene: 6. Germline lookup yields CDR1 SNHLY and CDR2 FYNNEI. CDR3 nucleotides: TGTGCCAGCAGCCCCCGGCGGGAGTCCTACAATGAGCAGTTCTTC. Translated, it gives CASSPRRESYNEQFF.

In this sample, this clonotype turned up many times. Here the CDR3 reads CASSQEGPSGGNNEQFF. Written as DNA, the CDR3 is TGTGCCAGCAGCCAGGAGGGTCCTAGCGGAGGGAACAATGAGCAGTTCTTC. The chain combines TRBV4-2 with TRBJ2-1; 7 nucleotides agree with TRBD2. Trimming cost V 3 bases and J 5 bases; bases outside gene matches: 13. The CDR3 is 17 residues long. The germline V gene has CDR1 LGHNA and CDR2 YNFKEQ.

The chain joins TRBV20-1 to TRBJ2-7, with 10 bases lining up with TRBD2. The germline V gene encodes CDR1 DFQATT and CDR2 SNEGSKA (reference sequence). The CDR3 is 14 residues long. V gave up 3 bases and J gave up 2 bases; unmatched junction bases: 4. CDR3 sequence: CSARRTSGPYEQYF. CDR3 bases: TGCAGTGCTAGGCGGACTAGCGGCCCCTACGAGCAGTACTTC.

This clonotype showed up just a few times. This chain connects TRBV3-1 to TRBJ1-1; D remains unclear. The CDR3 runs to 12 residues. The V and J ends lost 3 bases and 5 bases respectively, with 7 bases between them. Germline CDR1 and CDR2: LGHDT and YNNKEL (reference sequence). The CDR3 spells CASSHRSTEAFF. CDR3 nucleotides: TGTGCCAGCAGCCATAGGAGTACTGAAGCTTTCTTT. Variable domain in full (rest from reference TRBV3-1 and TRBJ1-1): DTAVSQTPKYLVTQMGNDKSIKCEQNLGHDTMYWYKQDSKKFLKIMFSYNNKELIINETVPNRFSPKSPDKAHLNLHINSLELGDSAVYFCASSHRSTEAFFGQGTRLTVV.

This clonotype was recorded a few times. The CDR3 nucleotides are TGTGCCAGCAGCCAAGACCGGGACTCTACGCAGTATTTT. Its translation is CASSQDRDSTQYF. The rearrangement joins TRBV3-1 to TRBJ2-3, with D possibly TRBD2 on 6 matching bases. The CDR3 spans 13 residues. V gave up 0 bases and J gave up 8 bases, with 9 bases separating them. Germline-derived CDR1 and CDR2 are LGHDT and YNNKEL (reference sequence).